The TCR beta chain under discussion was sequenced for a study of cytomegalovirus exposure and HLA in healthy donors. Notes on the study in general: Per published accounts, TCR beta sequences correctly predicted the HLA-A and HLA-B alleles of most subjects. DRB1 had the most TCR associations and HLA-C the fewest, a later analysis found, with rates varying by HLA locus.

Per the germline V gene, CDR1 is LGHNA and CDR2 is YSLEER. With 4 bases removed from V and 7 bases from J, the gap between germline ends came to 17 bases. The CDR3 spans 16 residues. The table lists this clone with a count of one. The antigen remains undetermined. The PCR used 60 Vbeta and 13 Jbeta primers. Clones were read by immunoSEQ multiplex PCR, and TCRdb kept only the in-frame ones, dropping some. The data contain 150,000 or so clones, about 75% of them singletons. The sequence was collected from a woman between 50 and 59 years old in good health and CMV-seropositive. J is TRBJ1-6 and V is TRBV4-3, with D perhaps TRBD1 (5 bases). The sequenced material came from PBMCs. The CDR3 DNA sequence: TGCGCCAGCAGCCCCAGGGATTTTGGGCGGAATTCACCCCTCCACTTT. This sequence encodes CASSPRDFGRNSPLHF.